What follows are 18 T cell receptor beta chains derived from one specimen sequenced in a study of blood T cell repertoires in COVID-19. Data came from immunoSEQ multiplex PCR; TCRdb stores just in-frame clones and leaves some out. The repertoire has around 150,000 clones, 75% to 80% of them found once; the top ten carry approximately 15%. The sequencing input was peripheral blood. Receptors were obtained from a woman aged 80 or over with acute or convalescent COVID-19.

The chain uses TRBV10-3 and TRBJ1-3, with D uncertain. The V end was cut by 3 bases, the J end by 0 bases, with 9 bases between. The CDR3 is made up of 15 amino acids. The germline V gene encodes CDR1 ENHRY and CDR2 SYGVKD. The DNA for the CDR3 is TGTGCCATCAGTGACGCCGGAGGCTCTGGAAACACCATATATTTT. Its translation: CAISDAGGSGNTIYF.

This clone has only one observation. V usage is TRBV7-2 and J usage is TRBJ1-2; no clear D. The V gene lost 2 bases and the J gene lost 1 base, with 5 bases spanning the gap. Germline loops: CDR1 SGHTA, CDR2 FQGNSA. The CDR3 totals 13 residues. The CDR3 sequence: CASSLNNNYGYTF. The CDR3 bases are TGTGCCAGCAGCTTAAACAATAACTATGGCTACACCTTC.

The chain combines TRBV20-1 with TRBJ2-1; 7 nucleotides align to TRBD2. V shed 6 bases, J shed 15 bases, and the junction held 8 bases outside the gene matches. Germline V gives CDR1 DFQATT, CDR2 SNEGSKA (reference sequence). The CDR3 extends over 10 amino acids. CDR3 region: CSAERGRLFF. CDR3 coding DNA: TGCAGTGCCGAGCGGGGTCGCTTGTTCTTC.

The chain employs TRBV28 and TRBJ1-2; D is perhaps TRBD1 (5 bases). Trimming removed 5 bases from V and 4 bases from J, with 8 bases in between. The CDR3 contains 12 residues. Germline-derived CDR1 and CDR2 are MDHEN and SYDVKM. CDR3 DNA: TGTGCCAGCAGTACAGGCTTCTATGGCTACACCTTC. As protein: CASSTGFYGYTF.

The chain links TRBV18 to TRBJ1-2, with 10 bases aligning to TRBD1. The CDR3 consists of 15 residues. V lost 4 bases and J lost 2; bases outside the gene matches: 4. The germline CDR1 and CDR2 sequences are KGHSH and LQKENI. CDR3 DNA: TGTGCCAGCTCACGTGGGACAGGGGACAACTATGGCTACACCTTC. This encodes CASSRGTGDNYGYTF.

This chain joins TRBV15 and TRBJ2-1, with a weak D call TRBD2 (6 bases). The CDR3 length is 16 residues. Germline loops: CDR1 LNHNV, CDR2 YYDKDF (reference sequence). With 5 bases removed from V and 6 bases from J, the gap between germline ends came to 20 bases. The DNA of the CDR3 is TGTGCCACCAGCCCTAACCCGGGAGTAGGGATCAATGAGCAGTTCTTC. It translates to CATSPNPGVGINEQFF.

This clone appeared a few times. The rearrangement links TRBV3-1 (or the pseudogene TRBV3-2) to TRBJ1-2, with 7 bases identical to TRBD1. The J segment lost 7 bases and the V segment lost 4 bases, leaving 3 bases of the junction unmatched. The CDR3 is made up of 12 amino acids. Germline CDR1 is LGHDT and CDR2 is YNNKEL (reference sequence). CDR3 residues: CASSPTGLGYTF. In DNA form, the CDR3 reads TGTGCCAGCAGCCCGACAGGGCTTGGCTACACCTTC.

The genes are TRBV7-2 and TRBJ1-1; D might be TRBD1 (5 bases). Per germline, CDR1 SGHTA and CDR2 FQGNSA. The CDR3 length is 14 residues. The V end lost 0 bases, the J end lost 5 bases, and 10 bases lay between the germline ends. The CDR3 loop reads CASSLAQGYTEAFF. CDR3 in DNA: TGTGCCAGCAGCTTAGCGCAGGGTTATACTGAAGCTTTCTTT.

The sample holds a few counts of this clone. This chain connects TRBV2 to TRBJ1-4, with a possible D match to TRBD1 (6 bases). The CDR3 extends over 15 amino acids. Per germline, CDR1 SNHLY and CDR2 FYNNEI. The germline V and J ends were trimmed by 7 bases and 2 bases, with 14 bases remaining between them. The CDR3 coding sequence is TGTGCCAGCACCACCGCAGGGGCGACTAATGAAAAACTGTTTTTT. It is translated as CASTTAGATNEKLFF.

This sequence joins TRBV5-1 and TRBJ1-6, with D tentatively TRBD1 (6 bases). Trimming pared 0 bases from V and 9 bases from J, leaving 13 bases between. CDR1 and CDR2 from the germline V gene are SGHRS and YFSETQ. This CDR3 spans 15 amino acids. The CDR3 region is CASSLGSGEGSPLHF. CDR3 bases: TGCGCCAGCAGCTTGGGGTCAGGGGAAGGTTCACCCCTCCACTTT.

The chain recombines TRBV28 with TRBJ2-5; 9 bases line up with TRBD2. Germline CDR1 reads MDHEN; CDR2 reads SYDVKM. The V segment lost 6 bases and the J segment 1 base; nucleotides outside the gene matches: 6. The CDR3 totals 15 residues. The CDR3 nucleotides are TGTGCCAGCAGGGGGGGTAGCGGGGGCCAAGAGACCCAGTACTTC. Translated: CASRGGSGGQETQYF.

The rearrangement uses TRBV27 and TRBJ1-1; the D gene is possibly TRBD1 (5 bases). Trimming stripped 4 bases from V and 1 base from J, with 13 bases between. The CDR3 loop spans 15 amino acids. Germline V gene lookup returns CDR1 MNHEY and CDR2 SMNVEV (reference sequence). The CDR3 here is CASSSPGWGNTEAFF. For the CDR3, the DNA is TGTGCCAGCAGTTCACCAGGGTGGGGGAACACTGAAGCTTTCTTT.

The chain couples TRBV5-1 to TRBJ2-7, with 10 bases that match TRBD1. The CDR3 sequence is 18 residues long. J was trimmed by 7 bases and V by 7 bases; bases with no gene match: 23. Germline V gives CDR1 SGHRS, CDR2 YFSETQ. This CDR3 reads CASRYSPPFRQGAREQYF. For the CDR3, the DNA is TGCGCCAGCCGGTACAGCCCTCCTTTTAGACAGGGGGCGCGGGAGCAGTACTTC. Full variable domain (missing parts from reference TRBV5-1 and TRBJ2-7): KAGVTQTPRYLIKTRGQQVTLSCSPISGHRSVSWYQQTPGQGLQFLFEYFSETQRNKGNFPGRFSGRQFSNSRSEMNVSTLELGDSALYLCASRYSPPFRQGAREQYFGPGTRLTVT.

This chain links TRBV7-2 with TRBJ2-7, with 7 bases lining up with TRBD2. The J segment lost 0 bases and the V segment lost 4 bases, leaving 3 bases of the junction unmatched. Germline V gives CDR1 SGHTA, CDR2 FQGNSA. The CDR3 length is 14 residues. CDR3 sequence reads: CASSSSGASYEQYF. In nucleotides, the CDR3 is TGTGCCAGCAGCTCTAGCGGCGCCTCCTACGAGCAGTACTTC.

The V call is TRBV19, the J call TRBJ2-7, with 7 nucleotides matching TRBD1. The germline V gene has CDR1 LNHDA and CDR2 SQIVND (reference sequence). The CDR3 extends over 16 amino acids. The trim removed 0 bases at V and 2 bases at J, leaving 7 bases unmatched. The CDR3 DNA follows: TGTGCCAGTAGTATAGACGCTTACAGGGGTACCTACGAGCAGTACTTC. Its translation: CASSIDAYRGTYEQYF.

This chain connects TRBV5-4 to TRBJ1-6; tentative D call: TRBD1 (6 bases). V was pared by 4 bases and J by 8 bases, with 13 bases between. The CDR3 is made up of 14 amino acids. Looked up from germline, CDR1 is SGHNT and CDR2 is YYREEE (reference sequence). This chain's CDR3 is CASSHRDGDSPLHF. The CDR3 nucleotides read TGTGCCAGCAGCCACAGGGACGGAGATTCACCCCTCCACTTT.

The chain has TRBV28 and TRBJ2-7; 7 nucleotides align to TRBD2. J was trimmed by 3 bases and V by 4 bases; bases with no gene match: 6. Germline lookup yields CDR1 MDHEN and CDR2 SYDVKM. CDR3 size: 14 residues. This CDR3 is CASSSPAGRYEQYF. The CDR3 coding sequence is TGTGCCAGCAGTTCCCCAGCGGGACGCTACGAGCAGTACTTC.

Written as DNA, the CDR3 is TGTGCCAGCAGTTGGGGGGGGGATAATGAAAAACTGTTTTTT. This sequence encodes CASSWGGDNEKLFF. V is TRBV6-5 and J is TRBJ1-4, with a weak D call TRBD1 (5 bases). The CDR3 spans 14 residues. Per germline, CDR1 MNHEY and CDR2 SVGAGI. Trimming stripped 4 bases from V and 4 bases from J, with 10 bases between.